This T cell receptor beta chain was sequenced in a study of blood T cell repertoires in COVID-19. The overall study: Sites in the United States, Italy and Spain provided acute and convalescent COVID-19 samples. In each case, the material was cDNA or gDNA derived from T cells, B-cell-depleted T cells, or PBMCs.

In the study's own analysis: For nucleated cells, counts were estimated from reference gene primer amplification. The data were produced by immunoSEQ multiplex PCR, yet TCRdb's version contains in-frame clones alone and is incomplete. V and J calls and clone size follow that table, whereas D and trimming were derived from the DNA. The sample holds fewer than 500,000 clones, around 86% seen once. Worth noting for this clone: Sequence at one end of the junction differs from germline and may be a read error.

Germline V gives CDR1 LNHDA, CDR2 SQIVND (reference sequence). CDR3 size: 15 residues. Sequenced: peripheral blood. The chain carries TRBV19 and TRBJ2-3; 10 nucleotides agree with TRBD1. This TCR came from a woman aged 25 to 39 with active or convalescent COVID-19. The CDR3 sequence: CASSIGGQGQNTQYF. The CDR3 DNA is TGTGCCAGTAGTATAGGGGGACAGGGGCAGAATACACAGTATTTT.